This entry concerns a single T cell receptor beta chain. Its antigen has not been determined. It has no much larger one-base neighbor in the sample; base qualities were not kept. At study entry, adolescents were screened for latent tuberculosis infection using a tuberculin skin test and the QuantiFERON-TB GOLD In-Tube IGRA. Immunosequencing of unsorted cryopreserved PBMC covered, on average, roughly 93,000 T cells per clinical donor. Eleven high schools in the Worcester region of the Western Cape, South Africa, served as enrollment sites for adolescents aged 12 to 18 years. Roughly ten M. tuberculosis-infected adolescents and some ten uninfected adolescents were selected, with the two groups matched for age and sex. PBMC from adolescents were isolated by density centrifugation from freshly drawn heparinized blood and were then cryopreserved. These data belong to a study of T cells in tuberculosis (dated by TCRdb to about 2018). For the study in its entirety: In the study, CD1B tetramers and high-throughput TCR immunosequencing were combined to characterize T cells specific for the mycobacterial lipid antigen glucose monomycolate (GMM). IGRA-negative adolescents, IGRA-positive adolescents with latent tuberculosis and adults with active tuberculosis, more than 9 per group, were compared in a South African clinical cohort.

From the cysteine up to the phenylalanine, the CDR3 has a length of 14 residues. The read is trimmed to its CDR3 DNA, 42 bases read in frame from base 1. As encoded in the germline V gene (reference sequence), CDR1 is GTSNPN while CDR2 is SVGIG. Deletion took 0 bases off V and 5 bases off J, with a span of 8 bases between the germline ends. The investigation overall reported the following: Active tuberculosis TCR-alpha repertoires showed smaller mean NN-distances to GMM-specific TCRs than IGRA-negative controls, suggesting clonal expansion of these TCRs. Using GEM motif frequencies, a classifier achieved 60% to 70% accuracy, whereas a classifier built on the diverse GMM-specific repertoire got to approximately 87% accuracy (AUROC approximately 0.93). Clinical samples were chosen by availability of cryopreserved specimens, and active tuberculosis cases were adults while controls were adolescents. Shorter CDR3-alpha lengths in active tuberculosis patients partly drove the smaller NN-distances, and the TCR-beta difference was not statistically significant.

TCR libraries were generated with the immunoSEQ multiplex PCR assay, using TCR-beta and/or TCR-alpha/delta assays for each sample. The Illumina high-throughput platform was used to sequence the amplified TCR libraries. In the original analysis: Clustering and dimensionality reduction were performed using pairwise TCRdist distances among GMM-specific receptors from ex vivo sorted or in vitro expanded T cells. Each clinical repertoire received a mean NN-distance score, defined as the average TCRdist to the nearest 10% of tetramer-positive reference sequences. GEM TCR motif frequency was calculated as the fraction of unique TCRs that matched known GEM sequences in V/J usage and CDR3 length. Active tuberculosis was classified by linear discriminant analysis with leave-one-out cross-validation, implemented in scikit-learn. This immuneACCESS table, as held by TCRdb, lists in-frame sequences with V and J called but not all clones. Of the missing ones, under half trace to an unresolved V gene in checked studies; the others have no known cause. That table gives V, J and clone size, and the DNA gave D and trimming. The sample has 38,000 or so clones on record, 95% of them singletons. Around 3.5% of the sample lies in the top ten.

The chain links TRBV30 with TRBJ1-6; the D gene is possibly TRBD1, with 6 bases matching. Sequencing used PBMCs. The clonotype originates from a donor aged 10 to 29 with latent tuberculosis or without tuberculosis infection. This receptor has the CDR3 CAWSVGQDNSPLHF. At the DNA level, the sequence is TGTGCCTGGAGTGTGGGACAAGATAATTCACCCCTCCACTTT.